The T cell receptor (beta chain) described here comes from a study of identical twins. Each CDR3 protein gets one entry after TCRdb re-called the 5' RACE reads with MiXCR. The table has approximately 230,000 distinct CDR3 sequences, 6.5% seen once. This clonotype came up many times. These data also featured in a second study, about T cells expressing NK-cell markers.

The sequenced sample consisted of CD8+ T cells sorted from blood. The sequence was collected from a woman aged 18-29 years in good health.

CDR3 nucleotides: TGTGCCAGCAGACACGGGACAGGGGTTGGTTGGGAGACCCAGTACTTC. As protein: CASRHGTGVGWETQYF. The chain carries TRBV27 and TRBJ2-5; TRBD1 agrees at 10 bases. The V and J ends lost 6 bases and 5 bases, in that order; junction bases with no gene match: 12. Germline assignment: CDR1 MNHEY and CDR2 SMNVEV (reference sequence). The CDR3 totals 16 residues.